This paragraph reports one TCR beta chain. This record belongs to a study of shared clonotypes between healthy human individuals. Overall study: The donor pool was made up of a couple of women and three men aged 18 to 49.

With 6 bases clipped from V and 4 bases from J, the junction kept 5 bases outside the gene matches. The germline V gene has CDR1 LNHNV and CDR2 YYDKDF (reference sequence). The CDR3 covers 13 residues. Naive CD45RA+ and memory CD45RA-negative subsets were split from CD4+ cells. TCRdb's table, derived via immunoSEQ multiplex PCR, lists solely in-frame clones and lacks some. The table records 2 million to 3 million clones, more than 85% of them present only once. The chain couples TRBV15 to TRBJ2-5, with TRBD1 matching 7 bases. This clonotype originated in a man younger than 30 in good health. Some clones in this sample may be carry-over from other donors' samples. The sequenced material came from naive CD4+ T cells from PBMCs. Subset reported: CD45RA+ positively selected. The CDR3 region has the DNA TGTGCCACCAGTCCAGGGGGTTCAGAGACCCAGTACTTC. Amino acids: CATSPGGSETQYF.